Each of the 20 T cell receptor beta chains below was sequenced from the same sample in a study of regulatory T cells in long-lasting Graves disease. Construction of TCR beta libraries relied on iRepertoire HTBI primers and on Arm-PCR targeting CDR3 regions. TCRdb used MiXCR to reprocess the multiplex PCR reads, holding one entry per CDR3 protein. Among fewer than 600,000 distinct CDR3 sequences listed, approximately 23% were seen once. Time point in this sample: persistent/refractory GD, antithyroid drugs over 5 years with positive TRAb. PBMC RNA served as the TCR library source. The source was peripheral blood mononuclear cells (PBMCs), collected when the disease was refractory, from a patient treated with antithyroid drugs. These receptors were taken from a female donor with Graves disease.

Ten or more counts support this clonotype. The genes are TRBV12-3 or TRBV12-4 and TRBJ2-7; TRBD2 matches 14 bases. The CDR3 has 12 amino acids. The V gene end was trimmed by 4 bases and the J gene end by 12 bases; junction bases not matched to a gene: 2. CDR3 sequence reads: CASSSGTSGRYF. DNA for the CDR3: TGTGCCAGCAGTTCCGGGACTAGCGGGAGGTACTTC.

Ten or more counts support this clonotype. This chain connects TRBV2 to TRBJ1-6, with D unresolved. The V gene lost 0 bases and the J gene lost 9 bases, with 15 bases spanning the gap. Germline loops: CDR1 SNHLY, CDR2 FYNNEI. The CDR3 is 16 residues long. The CDR3 DNA reads TGTGCCAGCAGTGAAGCGCTTCGAGTGTGGGTTTCACCCCTCCACTTT. Its protein is CASSEALRVWVSPLHF.

The J gene is TRBJ1-1, the V gene TRBV19; 9 bases match TRBD1. The germline V gene has CDR1 LNHDA and CDR2 SQIVND (reference sequence). Trimming cost V 1 base and J 5 bases; bases outside gene matches: 5. The length of the CDR3 is 15 residues. In DNA form, the CDR3 reads TGTGCCAGTAGTATAGGTACAGGGGGCAAGACTGAAGCTTTCTTT. The encoded protein is CASSIGTGGKTEAFF.

The chain uses TRBV5-4 and TRBJ2-2; D not resolved. The germline V gene encodes CDR1 SGHNT and CDR2 YYREEE (reference sequence). V lost 4 bases and J 4 bases, leaving 14 bases between the germline ends. The CDR3 sequence is 15 residues long. The CDR3, as DNA: TGTGCCAGCAGCCCACCATGGGCTAGCACCGGGGAGCTGTTTTTT. This translates into CASSPPWASTGELFF.

At least ten counts were recorded for this clonotype. This chain joins TRBV12-3 or TRBV12-4 and TRBJ1-5; 9 nucleotides agree with TRBD1. This CDR3 is 14 amino acids long. V was clipped by 5 bases and J by 7 bases; unmatched bases: 6. This CDR3 is CASSRQGDGQPQHF. The CDR3 DNA follows: TGTGCCAGCAGTAGACAGGGGGATGGCCAGCCCCAGCATTTT.

The chain employs TRBV19 and TRBJ2-1, with TRBD1 identical over 8 bases. Germline CDR1 is LNHDA and CDR2 is SQIVND (reference sequence). The CDR3 contains 15 residues. The V gene end was trimmed by 2 bases and the J gene end by 6 bases; junction bases not matched to a gene: 6. The CDR3 loop is CASSISPQGANEQFF. The CDR3 bases are TGTGCCAGTAGTATAAGTCCCCAGGGGGCCAATGAGCAGTTCTTC. Variable domain in full (rest from reference TRBV19 and TRBJ2-1): DGGITQSPKYLFRKEGQNVTLSCEQNLNHDAMYWYRQDPGQGLRLIYYSQIVNDFQKGDIAEGYSVSREKKESFPLTVTSAQKNPTAFYLCASSISPQGANEQFFGPGTRLTVL.

Ten or more counts support this clonotype. The chain employs TRBV29-1 and TRBJ1-1; 12 bases are shared with TRBD1. With 4 bases clipped from V and 8 bases from J, the junction kept 5 bases outside the gene matches. Germline CDR1 is SQVTM and CDR2 is ANQGSEA. The CDR3 runs to 13 residues. The CDR3 protein is CSVAGTGGGEAFF. CDR3 DNA: TGCAGCGTTGCCGGGACAGGGGGCGGAGAAGCTTTCTTT.

V and J are TRBV6-1 and TRBJ2-7; D unresolved. The CDR3 extends over 13 amino acids. Trimming left V 5 bases short and J 2 bases short, with 10 bases between. Germline assignment: CDR1 MNHNS and CDR2 SASEGT. CDR3 residues: CASSPPEAYEQYF. The CDR3 DNA sequence: TGTGCCAGCAGTCCCCCCGAAGCCTACGAGCAGTACTTC.

This clonotype was observed many times. CDR3 nucleotide sequence: TGTGCCAGCACTAACTCGGGACAGGGGGCGAGGTATGGCTACACCTTC. Translation gives CASTNSGQGARYGYTF. The V gene is TRBV6-5, the J gene TRBJ1-2, with TRBD1 identical over 12 bases. In germline, CDR1 is MNHEY, CDR2 SVGAGI. The CDR3 runs 16 residues. Trimming removed 7 bases from V and 5 bases from J; junction bases left unmatched: 11.

This chain links TRBV6-2 or TRBV6-3 with TRBJ2-1, with D uncertain. The CDR3 consists of 14 residues. Germline lookup yields CDR1 MNHEY and CDR2 SVGEGT. V shed 7 bases and J shed 9 bases, with 19 bases lying between them. The CDR3: CASTRPLGTSEQFF. Written as DNA, the CDR3 is TGTGCCAGCACCCGACCTCTAGGTACGAGTGAGCAGTTCTTC.

In its sample, this clonotype was seen a few times. V usage is TRBV6-1 and J usage is TRBJ1-5; 10 bases agree with TRBD1. V trimming: 5 bases; J trimming: 6 bases; junction bases outside the gene matches: 4. The CDR3 totals 14 residues. Germline CDR1 is MNHNS and CDR2 is SASEGT. The CDR3 DNA reads TGTGCCAGCAGTACGCGGACAGGGGGTCAGCCCCAGCATTTT. Amino acid sequence: CASSTRTGGQPQHF.

The table lists this clonotype with a few counts. The rearrangement links TRBV20-1 to TRBJ1-6; TRBD1 is a possible D gene (5 bases). Trimming shortened V by 8 bases and J by 6 bases, and 17 bases separated the two germline ends. The CDR3 has 14 residues. Germline V gene sequence: CDR1 DFQATT, CDR2 SNEGSKA (reference sequence). The CDR3, as DNA: TGCAGTATATACTCCCGGGACCCTAATTCACCCCTCCACTTT. The encoded protein is CSIYSRDPNSPLHF.

The chain is built from TRBV12-3 or TRBV12-4 and TRBJ1-2; 7 bases are shared with TRBD1. This CDR3 region has 15 residues. With 6 bases clipped from V and 2 bases from J, the junction kept 9 bases outside the gene matches. The CDR3 nucleotides are TGTGCCAGCAGGTCTGGGACAGCACTCAACTATGGCTACACCTTC. Protein sequence: CASRSGTALNYGYTF.

This clonotype was found a few times. This chain connects TRBV2 to TRBJ2-3; D is possibly TRBD1 (6 bases). The CDR3 is made up of 14 amino acids. Trimming cost V 5 bases and J 2 bases, with 11 bases left between them. Germline V lookup: CDR1 SNHLY, CDR2 FYNNEI. The CDR3 is CASSYGQFTDTQYF. The CDR3 DNA reads TGTGCCAGCAGTTACGGACAGTTCACAGATACGCAGTATTTT.

This clonotype showed up just a few times. The chain links TRBV5-1 to TRBJ2-1; 8 nucleotides align to TRBD1. The V segment lost 0 bases and the J segment 1 base; nucleotides outside the gene matches: 3. The CDR3 has 16 amino acids. Per germline, CDR1 SGHRS and CDR2 YFSETQ. The CDR3 here is CASSLAGQGSYNEQFF. The CDR3 nucleotides read TGCGCCAGCAGCTTGGCCGGACAGGGATCCTACAATGAGCAGTTCTTC. Full variable domain (missing parts from reference TRBV5-1 and TRBJ2-1): KAGVTQTPRYLIKTRGQQVTLSCSPISGHRSVSWYQQTPGQGLQFLFEYFSETQRNKGNFPGRFSGRQFSNSRSEMNVSTLELGDSALYLCASSLAGQGSYNEQFFGPGTRLTVL.

This clonotype has more than one count but fewer than ten. The rearrangement uses TRBV6-2 or TRBV6-3 and TRBJ2-7; TRBD1 aligns across 7 bases. Germline V lookup: CDR1 MNHEY, CDR2 SVGEGT. CDR3 length: 16 amino acids. The V and J ends lost 4 bases and 4 bases, in that order; junction bases with no gene match: 13. CDR3 nucleotides: TGTGCCAGCAGTTTTTGGACCCGACAGGGTGTATACGAGCAGTACTTC. Its translation is CASSFWTRQGVYEQYF.

As regards this clonotype: With a much larger clone just one base away, this may be a read error. The V call is TRBV11-2, the J call TRBJ1-5; 7 bases line up with TRBD1. There are 14 residues in the CDR3. The V segment lost 4 bases and the J segment 6 bases; nucleotides outside the gene matches: 6. Germline V CDR1 and CDR2: SGHAT, FQNNGV. CDR3 amino acids: CASSSGGGSQPQHF. As DNA, the CDR3 is TGTGCCAGCAGCTCTGGAGGGGGCAGTCAGCCCCAGCATTTT.

The rearrangement links TRBV19 to TRBJ2-5; D is unresolved. Germline V CDR1 and CDR2: LNHDA, SQIVND (reference sequence). The CDR3 runs to 15 residues. Trimming removed 5 bases from V and 5 bases from J, with 18 bases in between. CDR3 amino acids: CASSPANGLAETQYF. In DNA form, the CDR3 reads TGTGCCAGTAGTCCCGCCAATGGTCTCGCGGAGACCCAGTACTTC.

Concerning this clonotype: This sequence may be a read error, since a much larger clone differs from it by one base. This rearrangement joins TRBV5-1 to TRBJ1-2, with D hard to call. Germline assignment: CDR1 SGHRS and CDR2 YFSETQ. The CDR3 contains 14 residues. CDR3 region: CASSSEGRAYDYTF. CDR3 nucleotide sequence: TGCGCCAGCAGCTCGGAGGGAAGGGCCTATGACTACACCTTC.

At least ten counts were recorded for this clonotype. The chain joins TRBV19 to TRBJ2-5; 7 bases are a match to TRBD2. CDR3 length: 13 amino acids. The trim removed 6 bases at V and 4 bases at J, leaving 5 bases unmatched. Looked up from germline, CDR1 is LNHDA and CDR2 is SQIVND (reference sequence). The CDR3, as DNA: TGTGCCAGTAGACCACGGGGGGTAGAGACCCAGTACTTC. It specifies CASRPRGVETQYF.